This T cell receptor beta chain emerged from a study of vaccination and CD4 T cells after COVID-19. Study overall: Nasal swab PCR identified SARS-CoV-2 in the convalescent patients, of whom roughly ten were mild and one severe. Each post-COVID sample was drawn after diagnosis, and the median interval was roughly 100 days (range 35 to 161).

Sequencing of the DNA from cultured CD4+ T cells was carried out with the Oncomine TCR Beta short-read assay. TCRdb reanalysed the PCR reads using MiXCR and keeps one entry per CDR3 protein. In the table there are roughly 18,000 distinct CDR3 sequences, 55% to 70% of which are singletons. This clonotype occurred a few times. Its target is not known. The germline CDR1 and CDR2 sequences are KGHDR and SFDVKD. CDR3 length equals 13 residues. With 4 bases removed from V and 3 bases from J, the gap between germline ends came to 8 bases. This sample's treatment: roughly ten-day PBMC culture with coronavirus spike peptide pools or control peptides (ViraFEST assay).

What was sequenced was CD4+ T cells from blood, cultured in vitro. This chain joins TRBV24-1 and TRBJ1-1, with D perhaps matching TRBD1 (5 bases). This clonotype was obtained from a human donor who had recovered from COVID-19. CDR3 loop: CATSDGTYTEAFF. Written as DNA, the CDR3 is TGTGCCACCAGTGACGGGACGTACACTGAAGCTTTCTTT.